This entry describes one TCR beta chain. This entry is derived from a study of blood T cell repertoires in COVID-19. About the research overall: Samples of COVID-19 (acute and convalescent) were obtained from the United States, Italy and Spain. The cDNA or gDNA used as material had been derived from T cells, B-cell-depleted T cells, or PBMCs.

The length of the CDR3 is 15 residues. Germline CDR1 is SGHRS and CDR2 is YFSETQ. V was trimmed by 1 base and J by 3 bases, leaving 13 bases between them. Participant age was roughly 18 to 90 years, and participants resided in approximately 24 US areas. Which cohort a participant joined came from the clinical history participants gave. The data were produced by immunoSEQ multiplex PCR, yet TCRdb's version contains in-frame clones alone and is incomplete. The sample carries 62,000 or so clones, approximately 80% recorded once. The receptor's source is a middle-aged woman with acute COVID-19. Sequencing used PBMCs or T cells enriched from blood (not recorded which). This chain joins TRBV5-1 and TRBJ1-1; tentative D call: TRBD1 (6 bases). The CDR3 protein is CASSLTRQAYTEAFF. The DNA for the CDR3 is TGCGCCAGCAGCTTGACCAGACAGGCTTACACTGAAGCTTTCTTT. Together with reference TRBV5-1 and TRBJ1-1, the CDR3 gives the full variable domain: KAGVTQTPRYLIKTRGQQVTLSCSPISGHRSVSWYQQTPGQGLQFLFEYFSETQRNKGNFPGRFSGRQFSNSRSEMNVSTLELGDSALYLCASSLTRQAYTEAFFGQGTRLTVV.